Each of the 8 T cell receptor beta chains below was sequenced from the same sample in a study of blood T cells in healthy people across ages. Together with a sample-barcoded 5' primer, a J-beta primer mix was included in a second PCR lasting about 6 to 12 cycles. TCRdb reanalysed the 5' RACE reads using MiXCR and keeps one entry per CDR3 protein. The sample holds around 1,500,000 distinct CDR3 sequences, approximately 30% seen once. Sequencing was performed on blood. The receptor set was obtained from a woman aged 25 to 39 in good health.

The table lists this clonotype with many counts. The chain combines TRBV29-1 with TRBJ2-1; D is tentatively TRBD1 or TRBD2 (5 bases each). CDR1 and CDR2 from the germline V gene are SQVTM and ANQGSEA. CDR3 length equals 12 residues. The germline V and J ends were trimmed by 7 bases and 9 bases, with 16 bases remaining between them. The CDR3 spells CSGGLVPAEQFF. The CDR3 DNA is TGCAGCGGGGGGTTAGTTCCTGCTGAGCAGTTCTTC.

With regard to this clonotype: The junction does not match germline at one end; this may be a read error. This chain connects TRBV6-2 or TRBV6-3 to TRBJ2-2; no clear D gene. The CDR3 loop spans 14 amino acids. Germline lookup yields CDR1 MNHEY and CDR2 SVGEGT. This chain's CDR3 is CTSSYSTYTGELFF. CDR3 DNA sequence: TGTACCAGCAGTTACAGCACCTACACCGGGGAGCTGTTTTTT.

The chain is built from TRBV7-9 and TRBJ1-6; 8 nucleotides agree with TRBD1. Germline V gene data show CDR1 as SEHNR and CDR2 as FQNEAQ (reference sequence). Trimming took 5 bases from V and 8 from J; bases not matched to a gene: 17. The CDR3 covers 18 residues. The CDR3 nucleotides are TGTGCCAGCAGCCTGGGGACGCCGGGGGACAGGTTTGATTCACCCCTCCACTTT. Translation: CASSLGTPGDRFDSPLHF.

This rearrangement joins TRBV7-9 to TRBJ2-1; the D gene is possibly TRBD1 (5 bases). Between the trimmed V and J ends, which lost 3 bases and 6 bases, there was a span of 15 bases. The CDR3 totals 15 residues. Germline CDR1 is SEHNR and CDR2 is FQNEAQ (reference sequence). In nucleotides, the CDR3 is TGTGCCAGCAGCTTGGCGCTCCCAAGGGGCAATGAGCAGTTCTTC. Protein: CASSLALPRGNEQFF.

About this clonotype itself: A much larger clone differs by one base, so this may be a read error. The gene calls are TRBV6-5 and TRBJ2-7; TRBD2 might be the D (6 bases). The J call is uncertain, as TRBJ2-5 better fits the DNA end. The CDR3 runs 13 residues. Germline V gives CDR1 MNHEY, CDR2 SVGAGI. The CDR3 is CASSYVGRETQYF. CDR3 DNA sequence: TGTGCCAGCAGTTACGTGGGGAGGGAGACCCAGTACTTC.

In its sample, this clonotype was seen a few times. For the CDR3, the DNA is TGTGCCAGCAGTTTAACGACGGGAGTCTCCGATACGCAGTATTTT. It encodes CASSLTTGVSDTQYF. The V gene is TRBV12-3 or TRBV12-4, the J gene TRBJ2-3, with a weak D call TRBD2 (6 bases). The CDR3 sequence is 15 residues long. The V and J ends lost 2 bases and 6 bases respectively, with 15 bases between them.

A single count supports this clonotype. The rearrangement links TRBV10-3 to TRBJ2-7; 9 bases match TRBD2. CDR1 is ENHRY and CDR2 is SYGVKD in the germline V gene. This CDR3 comprises 14 residues. V shed 3 bases, J shed 5 bases, and the junction held 5 bases outside the gene matches. Here the CDR3 reads CAISDSSGSDEQYF. For the CDR3, the DNA is TGTGCCATCAGTGATAGTAGCGGGAGTGACGAGCAGTACTTC.

Worth noting for this clonotype: The junction shows a germline mismatch at one end, possibly a read error. This chain uses TRBV6-5 with TRBJ2-3; the D is unclear. This CDR3 has 14 amino acids. Germline values: CDR1 MNHEY, CDR2 SVGAGI. Written as DNA, the CDR3 is TGTGCCCGCAGGCCACAGATTGCGGCAGATACGCAGTATTTT. It codes for CARRPQIAADTQYF.